This is a list of T cell receptor beta chains from one sample in a study of cytomegalovirus exposure and HLA in healthy donors. TCRdb's table, derived via immunoSEQ multiplex PCR, lists solely in-frame clones and lacks some. The sample lists around 160,000 clones, roughly 77% occurring once. Sequences were obtained from PBMCs. Receptors originate from a male donor in good health and CMV-seronegative. The CDR3 runs from the conserved cysteine through the conserved F or W. A D gene is named only where the DNA matches it firmly. Some rows have no size entry. The others give once, few or many, or a class for an expanded clone.

d_call,clone_size,v_call,j_call,cdr3_nt,cdr3_aa
NA,NA,TRBV11-2,TRBJ2-3,TGTGCCAGCAGCTTAACGGGGACACCAGATACGCAGTATTTT,CASSLTGTPDTQYF
NA,NA,TRBV5-4,TRBJ2-3,TGTGCCAGCAGCTTGGCCGTGGGGGAGGCGAACACAGATACGCAGTATTTT,CASSLAVGEANTDTQYF
NA,NA,TRBV2,TRBJ1-5,TGTGCCAGCTTGCGGGTCTTTAATCAGCCCCAGCATTTT,CASLRVFNQPQHF
NA,few,TRBV2,TRBJ1-4,TGTGCCAGCACCCCCTACGGGGAAGTAAATGAAAAACTGTTTTTT,CASTPYGEVNEKLFF
TRBD1,NA,TRBV7-3,TRBJ1-1,TGTGCCAGCAGTCCGGGACAGCTTAACACTGAAGCTTTCTTT,CASSPGQLNTEAFF
NA,NA,TRBV19,TRBJ2-1,TGTGCCAGCAGAGGGCCGGCAGCTAACAATGAGCAGTTCTTC,CASRGPAANNEQFF
TRBD1,NA,TRBV5-1,TRBJ2-5,TGCGCCAGCAGCGAGCAGGGGGCCGCGAAGGAGACCCAGTACTTC,CASSEQGAAKETQYF
TRBD2,NA,TRBV4-2,TRBJ2-7,TGTGCCAGCAGCCCTAGCGGAGGGTCCTCCTACGAGCAGTACTTC,CASSPSGGSSYEQYF
NA,NA,TRBV5-1,TRBJ1-4,TGCGCCAGTAGAGGGACACAGAATGAAAAACTGTTTTTT,CASRGTQNEKLFF
NA,NA,TRBV5-1,TRBJ2-1,TGCGCCAGCAGCCCCCGGGGGACTAATGAGCAGTTCTTC,CASSPRGTNEQFF
TRBD1,NA,TRBV30,TRBJ1-4,TGTGCCTGGAGTGTTAACGGACAGGGTCGGGAAAAACTGTTTTTT,CAWSVNGQGREKLFF
NA,few,TRBV5-1,TRBJ1-1,TGCGCCAGCAGCTTGGTAATTGCGGAAATGAACACTGAAGCTTTCTTT,CASSLVIAEMNTEAFF
TRBD2,NA,TRBV10-3,TRBJ2-7,TGTGCCATCAAAGGGACTAGCGGGAGGGGATACGAGCAGTACTTC,CAIKGTSGRGYEQYF
TRBD2,NA,TRBV7-9,TRBJ2-5,TGTGCCAGCAGCCCCAGCGGGAGAGGGCGGGAGACCCAGTACTTC,CASSPSGRGRETQYF
TRBD1,NA,TRBV7-8,TRBJ1-5,TGTGCCAGCAGCCTCGGGACAGACAATCAGCCCCAGCATTTT,CASSLGTDNQPQHF
NA,few,TRBV30,TRBJ2-7,TGTGCCTGGAGTGTAGGTTCTTTCGGGGGCGAGCAGTACTTC,CAWSVGSFGGEQYF
NA,NA,TRBV7-9,TRBJ2-7,TGTGCCAGCAGCCCCGGTCACTACGAGCAGTACTTC,CASSPGHYEQYF
TRBD2,NA,TRBV4-3,TRBJ2-4,TGCGCCAGCAGCCAAGATGGGAAGGCTAGCGGGAGGTACGGGTCCAAAAACATTCAGTACTTC,CASSQDGKASGRYGSKNIQYF
NA,NA,TRBV10-2,TRBJ2-1,TGCGCCAGCAGCTTGAACACAGTGAATGAGCAGTTCTTC,CASSLNTVNEQFF
NA,NA,TRBV27,TRBJ2-1,TGTGCCAGCAGTTTATCGACGGCGGGGACCTACAATGAGCAGTTCTTC,CASSLSTAGTYNEQFF
TRBD1,NA,TRBV27,TRBJ2-5,TGTGCCAGCAGCCTCACGGGACAGGGTAAAGAGACCCAGTACTTC,CASSLTGQGKETQYF
TRBD2,NA,TRBV5-1,TRBJ2-6,TGCGCCAGCAGGCAGGAGCTAGCGGGTCCTCTCGTCCTGACTTTC,CASRQELAGPLVLTF
NA,NA,TRBV7-9,TRBJ2-5,TGTTCCAGCAGCTTTCTCGGGGTGGAGACCCAGTACTTC,CSSSFLGVETQYF
NA,once,TRBV4-2,TRBJ2-7,TGTGCTAGCAGCCAAGATCGAGGAGACGACGAGCAGTACTTC,CASSQDRGDDEQYF
NA,NA,TRBV14,TRBJ1-1,TGTGCCAGCAGCTCCGACAAGAACACTGAAGCTTTCTTT,CASSSDKNTEAFF
NA,NA,TRBV2,TRBJ2-1,TGTGCCAGCAGTGAAGCGAAGACTAGATGGGACGAGCAGTTCTTC,CASSEAKTRWDEQFF
NA,NA,TRBV2,TRBJ1-2,TGTGCCAGCAGTGACTTGGGGGCCATCTATGGCTACACCTTC,CASSDLGAIYGYTF
NA,few,TRBV7-8,TRBJ1-5,TGTGCCAGCAGCTTAGGCTGGGGGGACAATCAGCCCCAGCATTTT,CASSLGWGDNQPQHF
TRBD1,NA,TRBV2,TRBJ1-2,TGTGCCAGCCTTGACAGGGATGGTGGCTACACCTTC,CASLDRDGGYTF
NA,NA,TRBV9,TRBJ2-5,TGTGCCAGCAGCGTAGAGGCAGGGGAGGAGACCCAGTACTTC,CASSVEAGEETQYF
TRBD2,NA,TRBV7-2,TRBJ2-7,TGTGCCAGCAGTCCTCTGAAATTAGCGGGACCCTACGAGCAGTACTTC,CASSPLKLAGPYEQYF
NA,NA,TRBV5-4,TRBJ2-3,TGTGCCACCCGTAATGGTGCGGGTGATACGCAGTATTTT,CATRNGAGDTQYF
TRBD1,NA,TRBV13,TRBJ2-7,TGTGCCAGCAGCTTATGGACAGGTACCTACGAGCAGTACTTC,CASSLWTGTYEQYF
NA,NA,TRBV14,TRBJ2-5,TGTGCCAGCAGCTCAGCCCAGGGGCTAGAGACCCAGTACTTC,CASSSAQGLETQYF
TRBD1,few,TRBV4-3,TRBJ2-3,TGCGCCAGCAGCCTGACTGGAGAGGGGGCTAACACAGATACGCAGTATTTT,CASSLTGEGANTDTQYF
NA,NA,TRBV9,TRBJ2-2,TGTGCCAGCAGCGGTTCCCTCTTCGGGGAGCTGTTTTTT,CASSGSLFGELFF
TRBD2,NA,TRBV19,TRBJ2-1,TGTGCCAGTTTAGCGGGAGTCGGCGATGAGCAGTTCTTC,CASLAGVGDEQFF
NA,NA,TRBV30,TRBJ2-2,TGTGCCTGGAGAGCGGGTCGGACCGGGGAGCTGTTTTTT,CAWRAGRTGELFF
TRBD1,once,TRBV27,TRBJ1-1,TGTGCCAGCAGTGGAAGAGGGGGCGTGAACACTGAAGCTTTCTTT,CASSGRGGVNTEAFF
TRBD2,NA,TRBV4-1,TRBJ2-3,TGCGCCAGCAGCCAAGATCTCACGCGGGGGGTCTCAGATACGCAGTATTTT,CASSQDLTRGVSDTQYF
NA,NA,TRBV21-1,TRBJ2-3,TGTGCCAGGGACAGGCCGGGCACAGATACGCAGTATTTT,CARDRPGTDTQYF
TRBD1,NA,TRBV7-3,TRBJ2-5,TGTGCCAGCAGCTTAGGGGACAGGGCCCGGGAGACCCAGTACTTC,CASSLGDRARETQYF
TRBD1,few,TRBV28,TRBJ1-1,TGTGCCAGCCCTCCCTCTGACCTCCGGGACAGCATCACTGAAGCTTTCTTT,CASPPSDLRDSITEAFF
TRBD2,NA,TRBV5-6,TRBJ2-5,TGTGCCAGCAGCTTTTCGACTAGCGGCCAAGAGACCCAGTACTTC,CASSFSTSGQETQYF
NA,NA,TRBV2,TRBJ2-5,TGTGCCAGCAGTGAACATGAGACCCAGTACTTC,CASSEHETQYF
NA,NA,TRBV5-1,TRBJ1-1,TGCGCCAGCAGCTCCCCCCAGCGACCGGGGGTCCCTGAAGCTTTCTTT,CASSSPQRPGVPEAFF
NA,NA,TRBV4-1,TRBJ1-5,TGCGCCAGCCCTGAGCGGGCCTATAGCAATCAGCCCCAGCATTTT,CASPERAYSNQPQHF